This T cell receptor (beta chain) was captured in a study of blood T cells in healthy people across ages. Germline CDR1 reads LGHNA; CDR2 reads YNFKEQ. The CDR3 has 13 amino acids. This clonotype was observed at least ten times. An end of the junction differs from the germline gene, which may be a read error. Per-sample PBMC isolation yielded at least 6.5 million cells. Sample-barcoded 5' priming and a J-beta primer mix drove a second PCR of about 6 to 12 cycles. TCRdb passed the 5' RACE reads through MiXCR, listing each CDR3 protein once. The table shows over 1,500,000 distinct CDR3 sequences, with about 39% occurring only once.

The chain uses TRBV4-2 and TRBJ1-2, with no clear D. The TCR originated in a human donor in good health. Sequencing used blood. CDR3 DNA: TGCGCCAGCAGCCAAGATCAAGGAAGAGGCTACACCTTC. Translating it yields CASSQDQGRGYTF.